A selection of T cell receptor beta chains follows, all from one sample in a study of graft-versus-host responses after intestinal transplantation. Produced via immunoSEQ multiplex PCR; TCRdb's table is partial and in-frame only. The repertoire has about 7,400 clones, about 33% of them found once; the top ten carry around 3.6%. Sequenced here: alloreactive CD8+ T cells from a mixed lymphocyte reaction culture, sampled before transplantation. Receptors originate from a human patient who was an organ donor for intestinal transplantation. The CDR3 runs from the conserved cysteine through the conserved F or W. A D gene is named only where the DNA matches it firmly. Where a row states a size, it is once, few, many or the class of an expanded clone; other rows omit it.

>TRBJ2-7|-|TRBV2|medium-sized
CASSEWFRGPILFEQYF
TGTGCCAGCAGTGAATGGTTTAGGGGTCCGATTCTTTTCGAGCAGTACTTC
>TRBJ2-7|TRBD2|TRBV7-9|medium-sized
CASSPQLAEAYEQYF
TGTGCCAGCAGCCCCCAACTAGCGGAAGCCTACGAGCAGTACTTC
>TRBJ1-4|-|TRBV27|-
CASSLVLIGGLLPPREKLFF
TGTGCCAGCAGTTTAGTTTTAATCGGGGGGCTTCTACCGCCCCGGGAAAAACTGTTTTTT
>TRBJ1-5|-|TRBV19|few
CASSIAYQPQHF
TGTGCCAGTAGTATAGCCTATCAGCCCCAGCATTTT
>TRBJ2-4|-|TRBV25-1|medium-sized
CATMEDHKNIQYF
TGTGCCACCATGGAGGACCACAAAAACATTCAGTACTTC
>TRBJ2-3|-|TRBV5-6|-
CASSFFIRDWINWDTQYF
TGTGCCAGCAGCTTTTTTATTAGGGACTGGATAAATTGGGATACGCAGTATTTT
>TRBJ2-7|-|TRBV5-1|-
CASSWTQQGSLLYEQYF
TGCGCCAGCAGCTGGACGCAACAGGGAAGCCTACTCTACGAGCAGTACTTC
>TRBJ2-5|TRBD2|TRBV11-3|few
CASSSSGLAGWETQYF
TGTGCCAGCAGCTCTAGCGGACTAGCGGGGTGGGAGACCCAGTACTTC
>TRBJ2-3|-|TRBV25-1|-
CAGGATDTQYF
TGTGCGGGGGGGGCTACAGATACGCAGTATTTT
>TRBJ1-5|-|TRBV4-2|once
CASSQEWTLDPYSNQPQHF
TGTGCCAGCAGCCAAGAATGGACACTCGACCCTTATAGCAATCAGCCCCAGCATTTT
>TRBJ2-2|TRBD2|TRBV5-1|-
CASSDLLAGTWTGELFF
TGCGCCAGCAGCGACTTACTAGCGGGAACCTGGACCGGGGAGCTGTTTTTT